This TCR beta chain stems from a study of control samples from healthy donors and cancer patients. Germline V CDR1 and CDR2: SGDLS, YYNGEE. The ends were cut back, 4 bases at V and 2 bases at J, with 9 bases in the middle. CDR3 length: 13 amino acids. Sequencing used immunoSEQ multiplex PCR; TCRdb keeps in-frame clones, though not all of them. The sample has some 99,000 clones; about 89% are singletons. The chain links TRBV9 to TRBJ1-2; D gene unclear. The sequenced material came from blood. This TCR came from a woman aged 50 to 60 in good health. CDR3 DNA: TGTGCCAGCAGCTCGGGGTCCAACTATGGCTACACCTTC. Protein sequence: CASSSGSNYGYTF.